Below are 5 T cell receptor beta chains sequenced from a single sample in a study of cytomegalovirus exposure and HLA in healthy donors. The data were produced by immunoSEQ multiplex PCR, yet TCRdb's version contains in-frame clones alone and is incomplete. The sample lists around 93,000 clones; about 85% were seen once. Specimen: PBMCs. These receptors were taken from a man aged 18 to 30 in good health and CMV-seropositive.

V gene TRBV9 combines with J gene TRBJ2-7; 7 bases line up with TRBD2. Germline V CDR1 and CDR2: SGDLS, YYNGEE. The junction had 4 bases not matched to a gene; V was cut back by 0 bases and J by 1 base. CDR3 length: 15 residues. CDR3 DNA: TGTGCCAGCAGCGTAGGGGGGGGTCAATCCTACGAGCAGTACTTC. It codes for CASSVGGGQSYEQYF.

V usage is TRBV7-9 and J usage is TRBJ1-1; 10 bases fit TRBD1. Germline V gives CDR1 SEHNR, CDR2 FQNEAQ (reference sequence). The trim removed 1 base at V and 1 base at J, leaving 0 bases unmatched. The CDR3 consists of 15 residues. CDR3 DNA sequence: TGTGCCAGCAGCTTAGGACAGGGGGCGAACACTGAAGCTTTCTTT. Its protein is CASSLGQGANTEAFF.

In its sample, this clone was seen a few times. The chain recombines TRBV7-9 with TRBJ2-7, with D maybe TRBD2 (6 bases). This CDR3 is 16 amino acids long. The germline gives CDR1 SEHNR, CDR2 FQNEAQ (reference sequence). Trimming removed 5 bases from V and 1 base from J, with 18 bases in between. CDR3 in DNA: TGTGCCAGCAGCCACCCTTGGAGGAGGGGTTCCTACGAGCAGTACGTC. It is translated as CASSHPWRRGSYEQYV.

The chain links TRBV6-6 to TRBJ1-2, with a possible D match to TRBD1 (5 bases). V gave up 5 bases and J gave up 3 bases, with 13 bases separating them. This CDR3 is built from 14 residues. The V gene's germline CDR1 is MNHNY and CDR2 SVGAGI (reference sequence). Here the CDR3 DNA reads TGTGCCAGCAGTCACGGGGGGGTAGACTATGGCTACACCTTC. Translation gives CASSHGGVDYGYTF.

This clone was observed once. This rearrangement joins TRBV6-1 to TRBJ2-2, with TRBD2 matching 10 bases. V dropped 6 bases and J dropped 2; count of bases not matched to a gene: 3. CDR1 and CDR2 (germline): MNHNS, SASEGT. The CDR3 sequence is 15 residues long. The CDR3 nucleotides are TGTGCCAGCAGCTTAGCGGGAGGTAACACCGGGGAGCTGTTTTTT. Its protein is CASSLAGGNTGELFF.